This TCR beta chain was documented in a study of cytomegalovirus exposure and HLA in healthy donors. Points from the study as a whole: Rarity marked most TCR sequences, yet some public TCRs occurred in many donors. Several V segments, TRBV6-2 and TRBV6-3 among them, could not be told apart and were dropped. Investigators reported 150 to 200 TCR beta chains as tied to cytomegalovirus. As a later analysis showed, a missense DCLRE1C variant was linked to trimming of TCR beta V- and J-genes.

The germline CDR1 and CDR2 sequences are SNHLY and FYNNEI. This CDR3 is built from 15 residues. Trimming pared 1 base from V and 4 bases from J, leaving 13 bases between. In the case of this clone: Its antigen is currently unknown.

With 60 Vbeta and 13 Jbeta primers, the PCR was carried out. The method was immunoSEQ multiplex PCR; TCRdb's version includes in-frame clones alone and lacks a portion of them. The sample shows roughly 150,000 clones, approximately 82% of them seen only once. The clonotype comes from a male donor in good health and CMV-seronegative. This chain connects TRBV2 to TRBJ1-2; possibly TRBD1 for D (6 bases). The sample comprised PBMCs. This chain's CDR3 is CASSEGGRGFYGYTF. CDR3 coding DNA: TGTGCCAGCAGTGAAGGGGGGCGAGGGTTCTATGGCTACACCTTC.